This T cell receptor (beta chain) derives from a study of a mutant IDH1 vaccine in newly diagnosed glioma. The time point denotes: baseline, week 1 (first vaccination visit). Noted treatment: pre-vaccination baseline after standard-of-care therapy. The protocol was immunoSEQ multiplex PCR, while the TCRdb copy is restricted to in-frame clones and leaves out a portion. The repertoire consists of 25,000 to 35,000 clones, with approximately 80% occurring once and the leading ten covering roughly 19%. Worth noting for this clone: Its cognate antigen is unknown.

The CDR3 is made up of 17 amino acids. V lost 2 bases to trimming and J lost 4 bases; unmatched junction nucleotides: 10. The germline V gene encodes CDR1 SEHNR and CDR2 FQNEAQ (reference sequence). Study-wide findings and caveats: Vaccination induced immune responses in about 93% of patients.

This specimen was PBMCs, taken from a glioma patient treated with radiotherapy, temozolomide or both. This TCR was sampled from a man under 40 with glioma. This rearrangement joins TRBV7-9 to TRBJ2-7; 11 nucleotides line up with TRBD2. CDR3 sequence: CASSLYALTSGSYEQYF. The CDR3, as DNA: TGTGCCAGCAGCTTATACGCTCTCACTAGCGGGAGTTACGAGCAGTACTTC.